What follows are 25 T cell receptor beta chains derived from one specimen sequenced in a study of blood T cells in healthy people across ages. Primed by a sample-barcoded 5' primer and a J-beta primer mix, a second PCR proceeded for about 6 to 12 cycles. Via MiXCR, TCRdb re-called the 5' RACE reads, giving one row per CDR3 protein. This sample has 450,000 to 700,000 distinct CDR3 sequences; about 25% occur once, and the top ten carry less than 20%. The material sequenced was blood. Receptor source: a woman between 70 and 85 years old in good health.

This chain connects TRBV5-5 to TRBJ2-2, with no clear D. The germline V and J ends were trimmed by 3 bases and 3 bases, with 9 bases remaining between them. This CDR3 is 14 amino acids long. Germline values: CDR1 SGHKS, CDR2 YYEKEE (reference sequence). In DNA, the CDR3 is TGTGCCAGCAGCTCGACGGATTACACCGGGGAGCTGTTTTTT. It codes for CASSSTDYTGELFF. The full variable domain, with the rest looked up from reference TRBV5-5 and TRBJ2-2, is DAGVTQSPTHLIKTRGQQVTLRCSPISGHKSVSWYQQVLGQGPQFIFQYYEKEERGRGNFPDRFSARQFPNYSSELNVNALLLGDSALYLCASSSTDYTGELFFGEGSRLTVL.

The chain links TRBV29-1 to TRBJ2-1, with D possibly being TRBD1 or TRBD2 (5 bases each). This CDR3 has 13 amino acids. Trimming took 3 bases from V and 6 from J, leaving 12 bases between them. CDR1 and CDR2 from the germline V gene are SQVTM and ANQGSEA. CDR3 amino acids: CSVDYPRGNEQFF. Written as DNA, the CDR3 is TGCAGCGTTGATTACCCGAGGGGCAATGAGCAGTTCTTC.

This clonotype was seen more than once but under ten times. The V gene is TRBV4-1, the J gene TRBJ2-7, with D tentatively TRBD2 (6 bases). The V gene's germline CDR1 is MGHRA and CDR2 YSYEKL. Trimming cost V 5 bases and J 2 bases, with 16 bases left between them. This CDR3 spans 15 amino acids. The CDR3 is CASSYRGAVTYEQYF. The CDR3 DNA follows: TGCGCCAGCAGCTACCGCGGGGCAGTGACCTACGAGCAGTACTTC.

The J gene is TRBJ1-2, the V gene TRBV29-1; 11 nucleotides align to TRBD1. Trimming cost V 6 bases and J 8 bases; bases outside gene matches: 8. Germline V gene lookup returns CDR1 SQVTM and CDR2 ANQGSEA. The CDR3 extends over 13 amino acids. In DNA, the CDR3 is TGCAGCGTACTAGGACAGGGGGCTGGAGGCTACACCTTC. It encodes CSVLGQGAGGYTF.

This chain connects TRBV12-3 or TRBV12-4 to TRBJ1-1; 7 bases are a match to TRBD1. This CDR3 has 18 residues. J gave up 0 bases and V 4 bases, and 14 bases lay outside the gene matches. CDR3 sequence (DNA): TGTGCCAGCAGTTGGAGACCCGGGACAGCAACCATGAACACTGAAGCTTTCTTT. Translation gives CASSWRPGTATMNTEAFF.

The CDR3 is CASKLGEAQYF. In DNA, the CDR3 is TGTGCCAGCAAATTAGGGGAGGCCCAGTACTTC. The rearrangement links TRBV7-9 to TRBJ2-5, with D possibly TRBD2 on 6 matching bases. The germline V gene has CDR1 SEHNR and CDR2 FQNEAQ (reference sequence). CDR3 size: 11 residues. Trimming stripped 7 bases from V and 9 bases from J, with 12 bases between.

This clonotype came up a few times. The V and J genes are TRBV20-1 and TRBJ2-7; 8 bases are a match to TRBD1. This CDR3 comprises 13 residues. Germline assignment: CDR1 DFQATT and CDR2 SNEGSKA (reference sequence). Trimming at V came to 5 bases and at J to 2 bases, leaving 5 bases not matched to a gene. The CDR3 sequence is CSAGGQGPYEQYF. The DNA for the CDR3 is TGCAGTGCTGGCGGACAGGGCCCCTACGAGCAGTACTTC.

In this sample, this clonotype turned up many times. The V and J genes are TRBV5-1 and TRBJ2-5; no clear D gene. Trimming pared 4 bases from V and 1 base from J, leaving 8 bases between. The CDR3 totals 13 residues. Germline V CDR1 and CDR2: SGHRS, YFSETQ. The CDR3 DNA follows: TGCGCCAGCAGCCCGACCCGCCAAGAGACCCAGTACTTC. This translates into CASSPTRQETQYF.

The chain uses TRBV20-1 and TRBJ1-1, with TRBD1 identical over 11 bases. Germline V lookup: CDR1 DFQATT, CDR2 SNEGSKA (reference sequence). With 0 bases clipped from V and 4 bases from J, the junction kept 7 bases outside the gene matches. The CDR3 length is 16 residues. CDR3 amino acids: CSARDLRTGGGTEAFF. The CDR3 bases are TGCAGTGCTAGAGATTTGAGGACAGGGGGCGGCACTGAAGCTTTCTTT.

This chain's CDR3 is CSASDSDYGYTF. The CDR3 nucleotides read TGCAGTGCTAGCGACAGCGACTATGGCTACACCTTC. J is TRBJ1-2 and V is TRBV20-1; a weak D match, TRBD1 (5 bases). Germline V gene lookup returns CDR1 DFQATT and CDR2 SNEGSKA (reference sequence). V lost 3 bases and J lost 3, with 8 bases in between. The CDR3 covers 12 residues.

The chain recombines TRBV6-5 with TRBJ2-3; D gene unclear. Germline V gives CDR1 MNHEY, CDR2 SVGAGI. Trimming shortened V by 0 bases and J by 5 bases, and 9 bases separated the two germline ends. CDR3 length: 14 residues. As DNA, the CDR3 is TGTGCCAGCAGTTACTCGAAACACTTAGATACGCAGTATTTT. Its translation is CASSYSKHLDTQYF.

This clonotype was found a few times. At one boundary the junction diverges from the germline segment, which might be a read error. The V gene is TRBV13, the J gene TRBJ2-1; tentative D call: TRBD2 (6 bases). This CDR3 is built from 15 residues. The germline V gene has CDR1 PRHDT and CDR2 FYEKMQ (reference sequence). This chain's CDR3 is CACSLALAFYNEQFF. The DNA for the CDR3 is TGTGCCTGCAGCTTAGCTCTAGCGTTCTACAATGAGCAGTTCTTC.

V gene TRBV3-1 combines with J gene TRBJ2-7; D is tentatively TRBD1 or TRBD2 (6 bases each). Germline V lookup: CDR1 LGHDT, CDR2 YNNKEL (reference sequence). This CDR3 is 14 amino acids long. V was shortened by 10 bases and J by 5 bases, with 21 bases between the two germline ends. The CDR3 protein is CATSNRGAFDEQYF. DNA for the CDR3: TGTGCCACCTCGAATAGGGGGGCTTTCGACGAGCAGTACTTC.

This chain joins TRBV5-1 and TRBJ1-3, with 8 bases fitting TRBD1. The J segment lost 0 bases and the V segment lost 0 bases, leaving 2 bases of the junction unmatched. Germline lookup yields CDR1 SGHRS and CDR2 YFSETQ. The CDR3 consists of 16 residues. CDR3 DNA sequence: TGCGCCAGCAGCTTGGGGACAGGGATCTCTGGAAACACCATATATTTT. This codes for CASSLGTGISGNTIYF.

The rearrangement joins TRBV29-1 to TRBJ2-2, with unresolved D. Per germline, CDR1 SQVTM and CDR2 ANQGSEA. V was pared by 2 bases and J by 0 bases, with 13 bases between. The CDR3 is 16 amino acids. CDR3 DNA: TGCAGCGTTGAACCTAGAACACATGCGAACACCGGGGAGCTGTTTTTT. Protein: CSVEPRTHANTGELFF.

This chain connects TRBV5-1 to TRBJ2-1; no reliable D call. This CDR3 has 12 residues. The germline V and J ends were trimmed by 1 base and 8 bases, with 7 bases remaining between them. Germline V gene sequence: CDR1 SGHRS, CDR2 YFSETQ. DNA for the CDR3: TGCGCCAGCAGCTTGTCGCCTGATGAGCAGTTCTTC. Encoded protein: CASSLSPDEQFF.

This rearrangement joins TRBV6-6 to TRBJ1-2; D not resolved. Trimming took 0 bases from V and 4 from J, leaving 12 bases between them. This CDR3 contains 15 residues. From germline, CDR1 is MNHNY and CDR2 SVGAGI (reference sequence). The CDR3 here is CASSYSTGNLYGYTF. The CDR3 nucleotides read TGTGCCAGCAGTTACTCGACCGGTAACCTCTATGGCTACACCTTC.

The chain employs TRBV10-3 and TRBJ2-3; 10 nucleotides match TRBD2. The CDR3 extends over 16 amino acids. V shed 2 bases, J shed 5 bases, and the junction held 7 bases outside the gene matches. CDR1 is ENHRY, CDR2 SYGVKD, per germline. CDR3 sequence: CAISEASGGAGDTQYF. In DNA form, the CDR3 reads TGTGCCATCAGTGAGGCCAGCGGGGGGGCAGGAGATACGCAGTATTTT.

V and J are TRBV6-5 and TRBJ1-2, with D possibly being TRBD1 (6 bases). This CDR3 contains 17 residues. Germline CDR1 is MNHEY and CDR2 is SVGAGI. Between the trimmed V and J ends, which lost 0 bases and 2 bases, there was a span of 16 bases. CDR3 DNA: TGTGCCAGCAGTTACTCGAGGGGGGGGCAGGCAAACTATGGCTACACCTTC. Protein: CASSYSRGGQANYGYTF.

The chain is built from TRBV28 and TRBJ1-1, with D unclear. V shed 2 bases and J shed 5 bases, with 12 bases lying between them. CDR1 and CDR2 (germline): MDHEN, SYDVKM. The CDR3 spans 14 residues. CDR3 amino acids: CASSLTFSETEAFF. CDR3 DNA sequence: TGTGCCAGCAGTTTAACGTTTAGTGAAACTGAAGCTTTCTTT.

This clonotype was counted only a few times. CDR3 sequence (DNA): TGTGCCAGCAGCTTAGACCTCGAAGGAGGCGGCTACACCTTC. It encodes CASSLDLEGGGYTF. V and J are TRBV7-9 and TRBJ1-2; no clear D gene. The CDR3 contains 14 residues. The V end was cut by 1 base, the J end by 8 bases, with 14 bases between. Germline V gives CDR1 SEHNR, CDR2 FQNEAQ (reference sequence).

The sample holds a few counts of this clonotype. V is TRBV7-3 and J is TRBJ2-3; the D is unclear. CDR1 is SGHTA, CDR2 FQGTGA, per germline. This CDR3 is built from 14 residues. Trimming removed 3 bases from V and 0 bases from J, with 7 bases in between. The CDR3 bases are TGTGCCAGCAGCTTCTACGACAGCACAGATACGCAGTATTTT. Translation: CASSFYDSTDTQYF.

This clonotype was detected many times. The chain's CDR3 is CASSLGEGGEQFF. CDR3 DNA sequence: TGCGCCAGCAGCTTGGGGGAGGGAGGTGAGCAGTTCTTC. The rearrangement joins TRBV5-1 to TRBJ2-1; TRBD2 aligns across 7 bases. Germline V lookup: CDR1 SGHRS, CDR2 YFSETQ. The V and J ends lost 0 bases and 9 bases, in that order; junction bases with no gene match: 3. CDR3 length equals 13 residues.

The chain has TRBV5-1 and TRBJ2-5, with D maybe TRBD1 (6 bases). The DNA end lines up better with TRBJ2-7; the J call may be wrong. The CDR3 runs 14 residues. CDR1 and CDR2 (germline): SGHRS, YFSETQ. CDR3 bases: TGCGCCAGTTCCGGGGCACAGGGTTTATACGAGCAGTACTTC. It specifies CASSGAQGLYEQYF.

There are a few counts of this clonotype. This sequence joins TRBV7-3 and TRBJ2-1; D unresolved. Trimming took off 5 bases at V and 7 bases at J, with 18 bases between the two ends. This CDR3 has 15 residues. Germline-derived CDR1 and CDR2 are SGHTA and FQGTGA. The CDR3 region is CASSPNVGGWNEQFF. The CDR3 region has the DNA TGTGCCAGCAGCCCAAACGTGGGTGGGTGGAATGAGCAGTTCTTC.